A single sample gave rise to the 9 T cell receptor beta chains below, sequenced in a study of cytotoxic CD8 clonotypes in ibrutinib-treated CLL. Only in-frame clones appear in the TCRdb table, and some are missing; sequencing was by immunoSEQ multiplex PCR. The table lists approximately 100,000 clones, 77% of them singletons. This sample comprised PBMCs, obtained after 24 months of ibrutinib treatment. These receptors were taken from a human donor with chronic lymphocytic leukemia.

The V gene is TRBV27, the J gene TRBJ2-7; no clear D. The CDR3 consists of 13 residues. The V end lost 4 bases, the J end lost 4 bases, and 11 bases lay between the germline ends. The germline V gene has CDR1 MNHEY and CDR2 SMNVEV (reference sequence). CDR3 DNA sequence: TGTGCCAGCAGTTCAAACCCTCTTTACGAGCAGTACTTC. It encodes CASSSNPLYEQYF.

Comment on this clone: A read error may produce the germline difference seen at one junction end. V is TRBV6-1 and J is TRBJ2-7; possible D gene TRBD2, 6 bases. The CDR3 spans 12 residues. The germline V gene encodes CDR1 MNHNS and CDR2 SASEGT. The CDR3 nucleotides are TGTGCCAGCAGTGACCCTATAGGAGAGGAGGGCTTC. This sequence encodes CASSDPIGEEGF.

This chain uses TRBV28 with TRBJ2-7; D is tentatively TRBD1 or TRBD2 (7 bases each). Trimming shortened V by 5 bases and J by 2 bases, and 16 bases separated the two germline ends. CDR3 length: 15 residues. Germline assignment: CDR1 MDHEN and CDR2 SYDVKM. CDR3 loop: CASSGGGTATYEQYF. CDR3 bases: TGTGCCAGCAGTGGGGGGGGGACAGCTACCTACGAGCAGTACTTC. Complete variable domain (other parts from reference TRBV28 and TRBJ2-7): DVKVTQSSRYLVKRTGEKVFLECVQDMDHENMFWYRQDPGLGLRLIYFSYDVKMKEKGDIPEGYSVSREKKERFSLILESASTNQTSMYLCASSGGGTATYEQYFGPGTRLTVT.

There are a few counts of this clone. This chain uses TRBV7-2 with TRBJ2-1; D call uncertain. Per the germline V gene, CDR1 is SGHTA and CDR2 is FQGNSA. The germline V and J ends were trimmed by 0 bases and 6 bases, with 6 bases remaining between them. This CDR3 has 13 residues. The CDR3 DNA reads TGTGCCAGCAGCTTAGCAGGAAGCAATGAGCAGTTCTTC. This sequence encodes CASSLAGSNEQFF.

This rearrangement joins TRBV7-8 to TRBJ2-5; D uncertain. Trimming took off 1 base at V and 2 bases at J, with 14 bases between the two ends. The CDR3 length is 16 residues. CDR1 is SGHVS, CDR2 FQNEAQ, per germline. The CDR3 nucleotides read TGTGCCAGCAGCTTAGGGACCAGGAACATACAAGAGACCCAGTACTTC. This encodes CASSLGTRNIQETQYF.

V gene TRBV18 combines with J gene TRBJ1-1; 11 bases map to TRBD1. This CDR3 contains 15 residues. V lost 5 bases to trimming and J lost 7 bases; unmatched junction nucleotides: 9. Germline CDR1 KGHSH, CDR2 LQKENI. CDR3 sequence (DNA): TGTGCCAGCTCAAGAGGACAGGGGGCTCTCGGTGAAGCTTTCTTT. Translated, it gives CASSRGQGALGEAFF.

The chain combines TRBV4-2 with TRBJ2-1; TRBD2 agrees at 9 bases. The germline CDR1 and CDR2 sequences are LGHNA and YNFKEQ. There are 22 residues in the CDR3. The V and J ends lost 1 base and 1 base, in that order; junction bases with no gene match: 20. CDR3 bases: TGTGCCAGCAGCCAAGCGCATACATCTAGCGGGGCCTCGGCCGGGTCCTACAATGAGCAGTTCTTC. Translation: CASSQAHTSSGASAGSYNEQFF.

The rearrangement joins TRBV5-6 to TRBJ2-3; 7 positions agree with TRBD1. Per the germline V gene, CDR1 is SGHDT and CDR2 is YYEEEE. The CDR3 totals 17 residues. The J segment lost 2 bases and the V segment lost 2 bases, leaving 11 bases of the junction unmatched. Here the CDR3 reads CASSFGSTGKNTDTQYF. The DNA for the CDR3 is TGTGCCAGCAGCTTTGGGTCGACAGGGAAAAACACAGATACGCAGTATTTT.

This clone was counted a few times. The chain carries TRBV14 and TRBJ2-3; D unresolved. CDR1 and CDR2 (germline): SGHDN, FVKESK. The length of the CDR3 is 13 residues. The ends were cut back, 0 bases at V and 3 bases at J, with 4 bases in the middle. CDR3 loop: CASSQEITDTQYF. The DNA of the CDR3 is TGTGCCAGCAGCCAAGAGATAACAGATACGCAGTATTTT.